A single T cell receptor beta chain is shown here with its context. This sample is part of a study of shared clonotypes between healthy human individuals. J was trimmed by 0 bases and V by 4 bases; bases with no gene match: 6. The CDR3 has 17 residues. In germline, CDR1 is SGHRS, CDR2 YFSETQ. The repertoire was sequenced with immunoSEQ multiplex PCR; TCRdb's copy has only in-frame clones and lacks some. The profile covers approximately 320,000 clones, with roughly 84% appearing a single time and about a sixth taken by the ten largest. Those who donated, Caucasian adults without exception, all lived in Nashville, Tennessee.

Source material: memory CD8+ T cells sorted from blood. Stated subset: CD45RO+ cells pooled with CCR7-negative TemRA cells. The receptor was derived from a man between 18 and 29 years old in good health. The chain joins TRBV5-1 to TRBJ2-2, with 10 bases lining up with TRBD1. The CDR3 sequence is CASSRGTGVANTGELFF. CDR3 DNA sequence: TGCGCCAGCAGCCGGGGGACAGGGGTGGCGAACACCGGGGAGCTGTTTTTT.